This TCR beta chain was recovered during a study of blood T cell repertoires in COVID-19 (dated by TCRdb to the early 2020s). About the study as a whole: Collaborator samples came from the United States, Italy and Spain and covered acute and convalescent phases of COVID-19. The dataset comprised deeply sampled blood TCRbeta repertoires from subjects exposed to, actively infected with, or recovered from COVID-19. Samples were obtained from the ongoing ImmuneRACE study (first 160 participants) and from 1,000 to 1,500 subjects provided by 6 global collaborators. A de-identified subject ID, COVID-19 status, age in years and sex were almost always included in the sample metadata. The repertoires were released in a freely available public database intended as a resource for research on the immune response to SARS-CoV-2. Where HLA class I and class II types were available, the types were taken from metadata supplied by the sample provider, not from assay-based typing. The material from the prospective study consisted of cDNA or gDNA derived from T cells, B-cell-depleted T cells, or PBMCs. Overall study outcomes, separate from this receptor: The amount of clinical and demographic metadata varied by source and participant and was provided uncurated.

Collaborating institutions collected whole blood in K2EDTA tubes following their own protocols. For TCRbeta analysis, collaborators shipped samples as frozen whole blood, isolated PBMCs, or DNA extracted from either of those sample types. Here V drops 5 bases and J drops 7 bases, and the junction holds 9 bases not matched to any gene. The CDR3, from cysteine to phenylalanine, totals 15 residues. Of the read, only the CDR3 DNA is kept; its 45 bases are in frame from base 1. For CDR1 and CDR2, the germline V gene lists MNHEY and SVGEGT. The immunoSEQ Assay, a bias-controlled multiplex PCR, was used to amplify TCRbeta CDR3 regions from genomic DNA. In the paper's pipeline: The number of nucleated cells in each sample was estimated by amplification of reference gene primers within the assay. To quantify the absolute abundance of each unique TCRbeta CDR3 rearrangement, sequence reads were collapsed and filtered. For each sample, productive Simpson clonality was calculated as the square root of Simpson's diversity index over productive rearrangements. The clones in this table, taken by TCRdb from immuneACCESS, are in-frame only. Not every clone is retained; where verified, under half of the shortfall comes from an unresolved V gene, and the cause of the rest is unknown. V and J calls and clone size are those listed in that table; D and trimming were worked out from the DNA. This sample has about 52,000 clones in its table, and around 92% of those were observed once. The top ten clonotypes cover roughly 10% of the sample.

A word on this clone: Its antigen remains unidentified. No much larger clone exists at a distance of one base, and base qualities are not known.

Sequenced: peripheral blood. The V and J segments used are TRBV6-2 or TRBV6-3 and TRBJ1-5, and 9 bases in between align with TRBD1. The TCR was taken from an elderly man with active or convalescent COVID-19. CDR3 protein: CASSTQTGGRQPQHF. The DNA reads as follows: TGTGCCAGCAGTACGCAGACAGGGGGTCGCCAGCCCCAGCATTTT.